The rows below give T cell receptor beta chains drawn from one sample of a study of CD8+ T cells in alopecia areata. Profiled with immunoSEQ multiplex PCR; TCRdb holds only in-frame clones, not every one. The sample includes around 250,000 clones, around 67% of them seen just once. Sequenced here: CD4+ T cells sorted from blood, sampled at week 0. Every receptor here comes from a human donor with alopecia areata. Both conserved end residues are part of each CDR3. The D gene is left open where the match is weak. Size is omitted from some rows. Given values are once, few, many or a class for expanded clones.

v_call	clone_size	d_call	j_call	cdr3_nt	cdr3_aa
TRBV29-1	once	.	TRBJ2-7	TGCAGCGTTGAAGCTCTGATGGGGAAGACAGGACTCTCCTACGAGCAGTACTTC	CSVEALMGKTGLSYEQYF
TRBV7-2	.	.	TRBJ2-7	TGTGCCAGCAGCTTAAAAGGGTATCAAGGCGAGCAGTACTTC	CASSLKGYQGEQYF
TRBV27	few	.	TRBJ2-1	TGTGCCAGCAGTTCCCTTGATAAGCAGTTCTTC	CASSSLDKQFF
TRBV5-1	.	TRBD2	TRBJ2-5	TGCGCCAGCAGCTTACGACTAGCGGGCCAAGAGACCCAGTACTTC	CASSLRLAGQETQYF
TRBV7-9	.	TRBD2	TRBJ2-1	TGTGCCAGCAGCTTTTCTAGTTTAGGACTAGCGGCCTACAATGAGCAGTTCTTC	CASSFSSLGLAAYNEQFF
TRBV2	.	.	TRBJ2-2	TGTGCCAGCACGATGCATGGGGAGCTGTTTTTT	CASTMHGELFF
TRBV2	few	.	TRBJ2-3	TGTGCCAGCAGTGATCCTCGGAGCACAGATACGCAGTATTTT	CASSDPRSTDTQYF
TRBV18	.	.	TRBJ1-1	TGTGCCAGCTCACCTATCAGGGAGGAAGCTTTCTTT	CASSPIREEAFF
TRBV7-9	once	TRBD1	TRBJ1-6	TGTGCCAGCAGCGGAAGGACAGGGAATTCACCCCTCCACTTT	CASSGRTGNSPLHF
TRBV5-4	.	TRBD2	TRBJ2-3	TGTGCCAGCAGCAACAGACTAGCGGGCACAGATACGCAGTATTTT	CASSNRLAGTDTQYF
TRBV4-1	.	TRBD1	TRBJ1-2	TGCGCCAGCAGCCAAACCGGGACAGGGGGCGAAGGCTACACCTTC	CASSQTGTGGEGYTF
TRBV2	few	TRBD1	TRBJ2-3	TGTGCCAGCACTTTGGACAGGGGTCGATCAGATACGCAGTATTTT	CASTLDRGRSDTQYF
TRBV30	.	.	TRBJ1-6	TGTGCCTGGAGTGGGACAGTGAAAACTTCACCCCTCCACTTT	CAWSGTVKTSPLHF
TRBV5-4	.	.	TRBJ1-1	TGTGCCAGCAGCGCAGGACCCGACGCTGAAGCTTTCTTT	CASSAGPDAEAFF
TRBV15	.	.	TRBJ1-1	TGTGCCACCAGCAGAGTAGGACAGTTGAACACTGAAGCTTTCTTT	CATSRVGQLNTEAFF
TRBV15	.	TRBD1	TRBJ1-3	TGTGCCACCAGCAGAGATGTGGACAGGGTCCTGGGTGGAAACACCATATATTTT	CATSRDVDRVLGGNTIYF
TRBV5-1	.	.	TRBJ2-7	TGCGCCAGCAGCACGTCGGGACGGAGCTACGAGCAGTACTTC	CASSTSGRSYEQYF
TRBV5-1	once	.	TRBJ2-2	TGCGCCAGCAGTCCACCCAAGGGGAACACCGGGGAGCTGTTTTTT	CASSPPKGNTGELFF
TRBV7-2	few	.	TRBJ2-3	TGTGCCAGCAGCTTCCTAGGTAACACAGATACGCAGTATTTT	CASSFLGNTDTQYF
TRBV29-1	.	TRBD2	TRBJ2-7	TGCAGCGTTGAATTGATAGAGCGGGGGGGCTACGAGCAGTACTTC	CSVELIERGGYEQYF
TRBV30	.	TRBD1	TRBJ2-5	TGTGCCTGTAGGGGGCTGGAGACCCAGTACTTC	CACRGLETQYF
TRBV20-1	.	.	TRBJ1-1	TGCAGTACCATCCTCGGGTCGGCTTTCTTT	CSTILGSAFF
TRBV7-2	.	.	TRBJ1-2	TGTGCCAGCAGCTTAGGTCAGGGCGCCACGCTCGCCTTC	CASSLGQGATLAF
TRBV19	.	.	TRBJ1-6	TGTGCCAGTAGCAACGTAGGCCCTGGCAATTCACCCCTCCACTTT	CASSNVGPGNSPLHF
TRBV9	few	.	TRBJ2-3	TGTGCCAGCAGCGTAAACGTATTAGGGGATACGCAGTATTTT	CASSVNVLGDTQYF
TRBV7-2	.	TRBD1	TRBJ1-1	TGTGCCAGCGGTCCCGGGACAGCCAGGGTGAACACTGAAGCTTTCTTT	CASGPGTARVNTEAFF
TRBV30	.	.	TRBJ2-1	TGTGCCTGGAGCGGTAGTGGGAATGAGCAGTTCTTC	CAWSGSGNEQFF
TRBV2	.	TRBD1	TRBJ1-2	TGTGCCAGCAGGGGGACAGGGGGATATGGCTACACCTTC	CASRGTGGYGYTF
TRBV9	.	TRBD1	TRBJ2-4	TGTGCCAGCAGCCCAGGGACAGCCCGTAACATTCAGTACTTC	CASSPGTARNIQYF
TRBV6-5	.	.	TRBJ2-3	TGTGCCAGCAGTTCCGCGACAAGAGATACGCAGTATTTT	CASSSATRDTQYF
TRBV29-1	few	TRBD1	TRBJ2-7	TGCAGCGTTGAAGTTGGGACAGGGCATGGTTACGAGCAGTACTTC	CSVEVGTGHGYEQYF
TRBV30	.	.	TRBJ2-2	TGTGCCTGGAGTGTATACCGAAACACCGGGGAGCTGTTTTTT	CAWSVYRNTGELFF
TRBV7-9	.	.	TRBJ2-1	TGTGCCAGCAGCTTAGGAGGGCCCCCCGGGGAGCAGTTCTTC	CASSLGGPPGEQFF
TRBV9	.	TRBD1	TRBJ1-1	TGTGCCAGCAGCTTCGCCGGGACAGGGGGTGATGAAGCTTTCTTT	CASSFAGTGGDEAFF
TRBV29-1	.	TRBD1	TRBJ1-5	TGCAGCGTCCAAGGGGGCGGTGGACAGCCCCAGCATTTT	CSVQGGGGQPQHF
TRBV29-1	.	.	TRBJ2-2	TGCAGCGTTTTAAAAGTGGGGACAGCGAACACCGGGGGGCTGTTTTTT	CSVLKVGTANTGGLFF
TRBV7-2	.	.	TRBJ1-2	TGTGCCAGCAGCTTGAATTTAGGCTACACCTTC	CASSLNLGYTF
TRBV5-4	.	.	TRBJ1-1	TGTGCCAGCAGTGGAGGTGTTAACACTGAAGCTTTCTTT	CASSGGVNTEAFF
TRBV29-1	.	.	TRBJ2-5	TGCAGCGCCGTAGGACAGTCGGGAGAGACCCAGTACTTC	CSAVGQSGETQYF
TRBV5-4	.	.	TRBJ1-5	TGTGCCAGCAGCTTGGGGGGCGCGGGGAATCAGCCCCAGCATTTT	CASSLGGAGNQPQHF
TRBV30	.	TRBD1	TRBJ1-3	TGTGCCTGGAGCGGCGGACAGGGCCCGGGAAACACCATATATTTT	CAWSGGQGPGNTIYF
TRBV7-3	.	TRBD1	TRBJ2-1	TGTGCCAGCAGCAGGGACAGAGCCAATGAGCAGTTCTTC	CASSRDRANEQFF
TRBV18	once	.	TRBJ1-1	TGTGCCAGCTCACCACCGGCATCATTCACTGAAGCTTTCTTT	CASSPPASFTEAFF
TRBV2	few	.	TRBJ1-1	TGTGCCAGCAATTCACAGGGAGGCAACACTGAAGCTTTCTTT	CASNSQGGNTEAFF
TRBV5-4	.	.	TRBJ2-5	TGTGCCAGCAGCCCCGACGGACAGCAAGAGACCCAGTACTTC	CASSPDGQQETQYF
TRBV29-1	once	TRBD1	TRBJ2-7	TGCAGCGCTGTCCCGGGACAGGGGGAGCAGTACTTC	CSAVPGQGEQYF
TRBV5-1	.	.	TRBJ1-4	TGCGCCAGCAGCTTGGTGGCAGGGGTTAATGAAAAACTGTTTTTT	CASSLVAGVNEKLFF